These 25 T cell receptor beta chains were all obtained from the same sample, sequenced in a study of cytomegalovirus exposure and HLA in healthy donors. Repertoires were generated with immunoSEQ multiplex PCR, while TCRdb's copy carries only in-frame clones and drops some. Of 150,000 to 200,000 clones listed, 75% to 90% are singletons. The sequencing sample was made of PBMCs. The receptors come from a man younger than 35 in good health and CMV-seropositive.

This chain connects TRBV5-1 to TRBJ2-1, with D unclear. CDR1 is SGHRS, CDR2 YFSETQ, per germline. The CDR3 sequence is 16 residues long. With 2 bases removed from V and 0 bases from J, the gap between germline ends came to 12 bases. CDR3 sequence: CASSFSPWASYNEQFF. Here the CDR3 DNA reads TGCGCCAGCAGCTTCTCCCCATGGGCCTCCTACAATGAGCAGTTCTTC.

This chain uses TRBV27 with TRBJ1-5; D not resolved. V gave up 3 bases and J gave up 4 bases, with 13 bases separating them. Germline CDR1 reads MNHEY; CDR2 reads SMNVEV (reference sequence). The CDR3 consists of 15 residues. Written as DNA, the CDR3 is TGTGCCAGCAGTTTCCGTCAATTCGGGAATCAGCCCCAGCATTTT. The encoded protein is CASSFRQFGNQPQHF.

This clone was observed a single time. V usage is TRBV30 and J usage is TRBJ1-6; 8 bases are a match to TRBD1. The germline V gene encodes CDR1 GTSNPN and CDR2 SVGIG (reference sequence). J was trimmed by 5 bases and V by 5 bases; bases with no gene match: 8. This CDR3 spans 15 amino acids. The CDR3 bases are TGTGCCTGGTTGGACAGGGTGGCGAATAATTCACCCCTCCACTTT. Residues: CAWLDRVANNSPLHF.

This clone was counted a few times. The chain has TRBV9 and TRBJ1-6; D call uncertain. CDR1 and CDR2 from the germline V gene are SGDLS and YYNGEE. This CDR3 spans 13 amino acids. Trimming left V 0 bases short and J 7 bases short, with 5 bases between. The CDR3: CASSVGGNSPLHF. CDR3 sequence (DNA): TGTGCCAGCAGCGTAGGAGGGAATTCACCCCTCCACTTT.

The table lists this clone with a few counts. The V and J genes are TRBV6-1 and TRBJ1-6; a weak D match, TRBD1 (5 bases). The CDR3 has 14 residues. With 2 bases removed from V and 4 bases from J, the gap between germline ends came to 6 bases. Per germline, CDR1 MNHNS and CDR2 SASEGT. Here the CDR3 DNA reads TGTGCCAGCAGTGAACAGGGTTATAATTCACCCCTCCACTTT. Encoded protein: CASSEQGYNSPLHF.

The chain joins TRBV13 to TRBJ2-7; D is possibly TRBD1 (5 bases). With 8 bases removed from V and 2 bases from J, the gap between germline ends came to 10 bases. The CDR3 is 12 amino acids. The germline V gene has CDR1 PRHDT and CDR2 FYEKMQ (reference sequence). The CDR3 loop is CASRQGTYEQYF. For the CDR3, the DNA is TGTGCCAGCCGGCAGGGAACCTACGAGCAGTACTTC.

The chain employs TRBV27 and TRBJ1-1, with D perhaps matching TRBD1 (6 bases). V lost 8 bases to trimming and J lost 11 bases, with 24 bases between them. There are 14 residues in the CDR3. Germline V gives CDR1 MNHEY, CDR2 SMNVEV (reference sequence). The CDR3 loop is CASGSTPGGLQAFF. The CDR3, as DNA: TGTGCCAGCGGATCAACCCCGGGGGGGCTTCAGGCTTTCTTT.

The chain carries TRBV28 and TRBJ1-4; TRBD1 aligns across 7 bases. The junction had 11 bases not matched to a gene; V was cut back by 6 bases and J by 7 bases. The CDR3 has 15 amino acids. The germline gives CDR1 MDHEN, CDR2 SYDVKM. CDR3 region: CASRVPGTVAEKLFF. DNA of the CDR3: TGTGCCAGCAGGGTTCCCGGGACAGTAGCTGAAAAACTGTTTTTT.

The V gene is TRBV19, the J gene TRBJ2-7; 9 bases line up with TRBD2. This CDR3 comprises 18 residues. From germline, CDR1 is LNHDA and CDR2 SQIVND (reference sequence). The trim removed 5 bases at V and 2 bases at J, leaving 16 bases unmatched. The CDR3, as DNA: TGTGCCAGTAGTTCCTCGACAGGCCGACTAGCGGCTGCCTACGAGCAGTACTTC. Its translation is CASSSSTGRLAAAYEQYF.

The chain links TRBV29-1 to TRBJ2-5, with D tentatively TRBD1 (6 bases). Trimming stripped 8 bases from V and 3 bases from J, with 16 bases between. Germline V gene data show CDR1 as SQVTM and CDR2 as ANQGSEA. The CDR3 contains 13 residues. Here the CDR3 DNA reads TGCAGCTCCAAACAGGGTATCGAAGAGACCCAGTACTTC. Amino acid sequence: CSSKQGIEETQYF.

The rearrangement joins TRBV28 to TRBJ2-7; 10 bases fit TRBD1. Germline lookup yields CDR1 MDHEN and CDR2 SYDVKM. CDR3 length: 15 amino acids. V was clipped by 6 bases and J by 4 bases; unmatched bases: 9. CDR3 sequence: CASRPSGTGEYEQYF. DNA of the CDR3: TGTGCCAGCAGGCCGTCCGGGACAGGGGAATACGAGCAGTACTTC.

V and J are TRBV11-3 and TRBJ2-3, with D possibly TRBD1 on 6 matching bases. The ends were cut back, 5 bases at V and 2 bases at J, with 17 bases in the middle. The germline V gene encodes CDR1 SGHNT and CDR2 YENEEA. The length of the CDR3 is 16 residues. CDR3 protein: CASSLSPGQTTDTQYF. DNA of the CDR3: TGTGCCAGCAGCCTATCGCCCGGACAGACCACAGATACGCAGTATTTT.

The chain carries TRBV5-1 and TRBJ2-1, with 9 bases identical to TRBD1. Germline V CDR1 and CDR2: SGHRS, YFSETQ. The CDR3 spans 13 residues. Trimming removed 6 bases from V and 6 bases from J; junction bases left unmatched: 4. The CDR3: CASTGQGSNEQFF. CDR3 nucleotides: TGCGCCAGCACGGGACAGGGATCCAATGAGCAGTTCTTC.

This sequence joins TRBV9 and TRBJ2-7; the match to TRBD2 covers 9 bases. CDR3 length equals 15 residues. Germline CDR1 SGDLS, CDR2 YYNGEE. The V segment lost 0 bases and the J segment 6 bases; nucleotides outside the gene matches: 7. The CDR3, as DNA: TGTGCCAGCAGCGTAGGGGGACTAGCATCGGTCGAGCAGTACTTC. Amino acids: CASSVGGLASVEQYF.

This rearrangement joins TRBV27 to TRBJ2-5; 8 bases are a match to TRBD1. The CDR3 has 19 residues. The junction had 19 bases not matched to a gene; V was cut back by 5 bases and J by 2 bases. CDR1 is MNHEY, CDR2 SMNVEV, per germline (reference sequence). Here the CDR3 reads CASSPGQGRADVSQETQYF. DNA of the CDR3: TGTGCCAGCAGTCCCGGACAGGGTCGAGCGGATGTTTCGCAAGAGACCCAGTACTTC.

CDR3 loop: CASTGGGDGYTF. The CDR3 DNA reads as TGTGCCAGCACCGGAGGGGGGGATGGCTACACCTTC. The chain uses TRBV7-2 and TRBJ1-2, with D tentatively TRBD1 (6 bases). Germline CDR1 and CDR2: SGHTA and FQGNSA. The ends were cut back, 7 bases at V and 6 bases at J, with 12 bases in the middle. The CDR3 has 12 residues.

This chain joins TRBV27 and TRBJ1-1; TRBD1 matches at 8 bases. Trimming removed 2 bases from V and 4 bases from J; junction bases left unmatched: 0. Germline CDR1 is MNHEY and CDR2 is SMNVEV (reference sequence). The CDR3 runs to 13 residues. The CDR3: CASSLQGATEAFF. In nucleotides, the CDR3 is TGTGCCAGCAGTTTACAGGGGGCCACTGAAGCTTTCTTT.

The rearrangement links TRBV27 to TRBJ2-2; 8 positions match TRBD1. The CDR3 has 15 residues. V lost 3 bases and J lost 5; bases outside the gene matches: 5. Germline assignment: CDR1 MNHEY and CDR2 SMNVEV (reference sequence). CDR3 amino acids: CASSLDRAGTGELFF. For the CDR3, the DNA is TGTGCCAGCAGTTTGGACAGGGCGGGGACCGGGGAGCTGTTTTTT.

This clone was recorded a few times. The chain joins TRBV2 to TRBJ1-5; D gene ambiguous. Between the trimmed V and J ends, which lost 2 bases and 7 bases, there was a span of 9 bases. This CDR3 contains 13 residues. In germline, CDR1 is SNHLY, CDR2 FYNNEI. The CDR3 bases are TGTGCCAGCAGTGAAAGAGCCCCCCAGCCCCAGCATTTT. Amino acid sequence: CASSERAPQPQHF.

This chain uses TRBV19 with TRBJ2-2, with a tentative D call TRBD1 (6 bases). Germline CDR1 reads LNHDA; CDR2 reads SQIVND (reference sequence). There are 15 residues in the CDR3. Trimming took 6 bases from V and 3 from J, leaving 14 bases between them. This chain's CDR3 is CASRPGHPHTGELFF. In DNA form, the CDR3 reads TGTGCCAGTAGGCCGGGACACCCTCACACCGGGGAGCTGTTTTTT.

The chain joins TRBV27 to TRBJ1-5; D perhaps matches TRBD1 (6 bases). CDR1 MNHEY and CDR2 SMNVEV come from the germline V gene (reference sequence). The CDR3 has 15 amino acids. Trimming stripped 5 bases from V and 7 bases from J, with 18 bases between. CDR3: CASSPTPDRGQPQHF. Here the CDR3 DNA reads TGTGCCAGCAGTCCGACCCCGGACAGAGGGCAGCCCCAGCATTTT.

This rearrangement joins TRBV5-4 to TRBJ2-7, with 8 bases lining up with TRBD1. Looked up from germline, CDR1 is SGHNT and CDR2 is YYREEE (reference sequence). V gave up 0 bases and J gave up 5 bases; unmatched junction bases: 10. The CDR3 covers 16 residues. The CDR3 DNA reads TGTGCCAGCAGCTTGGCGTCAGGGGGCTTTCGCGACGAGCAGTACTTC. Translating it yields CASSLASGGFRDEQYF. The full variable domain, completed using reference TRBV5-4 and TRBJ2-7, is ETGVTQSPTHLIKTRGQQVTLRCSSQSGHNTVSWYQQALGQGPQFIFQYYREEENGRGNFPPRFSGLQFPNYSSELNVNALELDDSALYLCASSLASGGFRDEQYFGPGTRLTVT.

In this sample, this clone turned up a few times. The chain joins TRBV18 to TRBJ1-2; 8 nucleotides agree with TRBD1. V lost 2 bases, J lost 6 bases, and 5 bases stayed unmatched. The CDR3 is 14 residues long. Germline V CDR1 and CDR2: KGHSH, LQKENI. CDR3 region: CASSPEDRVDGYTF. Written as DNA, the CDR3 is TGTGCCAGCTCACCAGAGGACAGGGTTGATGGCTACACCTTC.

The CDR3, as DNA: TGTGCCAGCAGGCGCGCTCCGCTAGTACTCGATACGCAGTATTTT. Its translation: CASRRAPLVLDTQYF. V usage is TRBV28 and J usage is TRBJ2-3; D call uncertain. The CDR3 sequence is 15 residues long. Per germline, CDR1 MDHEN and CDR2 SYDVKM. Between the trimmed V and J ends, which lost 6 bases and 6 bases, there was a span of 19 bases.

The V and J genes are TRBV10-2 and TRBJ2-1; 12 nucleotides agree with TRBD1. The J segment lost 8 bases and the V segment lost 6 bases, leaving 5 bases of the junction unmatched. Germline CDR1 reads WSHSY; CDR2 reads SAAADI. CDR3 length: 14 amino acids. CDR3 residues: CASSGTGGADEQFF. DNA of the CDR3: TGCGCCAGCAGCGGGACAGGGGGCGCGGATGAGCAGTTCTTC.